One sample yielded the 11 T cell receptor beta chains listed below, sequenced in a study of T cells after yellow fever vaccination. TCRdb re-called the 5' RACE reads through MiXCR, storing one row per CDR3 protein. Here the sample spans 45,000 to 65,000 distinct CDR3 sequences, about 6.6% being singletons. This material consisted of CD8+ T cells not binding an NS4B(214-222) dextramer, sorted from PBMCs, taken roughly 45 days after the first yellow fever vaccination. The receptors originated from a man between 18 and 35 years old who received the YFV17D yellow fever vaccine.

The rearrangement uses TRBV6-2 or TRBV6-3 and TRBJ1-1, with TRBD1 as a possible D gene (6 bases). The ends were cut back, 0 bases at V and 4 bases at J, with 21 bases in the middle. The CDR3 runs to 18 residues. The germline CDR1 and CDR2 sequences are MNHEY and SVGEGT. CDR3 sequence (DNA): TGTGCCAGCAGTTACTCGACTCTACGCAGGGACATTAGCACTGAAGCTTTCTTT. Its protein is CASSYSTLRRDISTEAFF.

The CDR3 DNA reads as TGTGCCAGCAATTTGTGGCAGGGCGCCACCGGGGAGCTGTTTTTT. It yields the protein CASNLWQGATGELFF. This rearrangement joins TRBV27 to TRBJ2-2, with D possibly being TRBD1 (5 bases). CDR3 size: 15 residues. CDR1 is MNHEY, CDR2 SMNVEV, per germline (reference sequence). With 7 bases removed from V and 4 bases from J, the gap between germline ends came to 16 bases.

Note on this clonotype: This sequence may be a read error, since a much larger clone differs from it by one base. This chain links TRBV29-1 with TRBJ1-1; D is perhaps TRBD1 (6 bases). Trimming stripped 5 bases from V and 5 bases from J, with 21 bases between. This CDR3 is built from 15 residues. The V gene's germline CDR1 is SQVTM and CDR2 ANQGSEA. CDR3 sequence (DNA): TGCAGCGTTTCTATCCCAGGGGAGGGTTTTACTGAAGCTTTCTTT. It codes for CSVSIPGEGFTEAFF.

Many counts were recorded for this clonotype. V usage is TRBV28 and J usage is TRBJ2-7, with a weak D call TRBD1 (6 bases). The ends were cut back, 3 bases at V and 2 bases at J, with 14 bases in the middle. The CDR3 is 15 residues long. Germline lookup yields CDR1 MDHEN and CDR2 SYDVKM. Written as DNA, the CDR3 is TGTGCCAGCAGTTTTAGGGGGACACTTACCTACGAGCAGTACGTC. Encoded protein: CASSFRGTLTYEQYV.

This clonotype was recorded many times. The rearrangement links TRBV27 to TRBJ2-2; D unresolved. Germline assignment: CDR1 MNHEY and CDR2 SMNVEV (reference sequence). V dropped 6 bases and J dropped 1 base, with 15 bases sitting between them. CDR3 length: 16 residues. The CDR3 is CASRDPGRMNTGELFF. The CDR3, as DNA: TGTGCCAGCAGGGACCCTGGGCGTATGAACACCGGGGAGCTGTTTTTT.

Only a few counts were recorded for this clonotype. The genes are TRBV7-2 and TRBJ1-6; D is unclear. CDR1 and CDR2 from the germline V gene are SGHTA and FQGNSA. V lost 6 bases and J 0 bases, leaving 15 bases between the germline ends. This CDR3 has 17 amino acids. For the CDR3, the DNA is TGTGCCAGCAGTCCAAAGGCCCTCTGCTCCTATAATTCACCCCTCCACTTT. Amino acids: CASSPKALCSYNSPLHF.

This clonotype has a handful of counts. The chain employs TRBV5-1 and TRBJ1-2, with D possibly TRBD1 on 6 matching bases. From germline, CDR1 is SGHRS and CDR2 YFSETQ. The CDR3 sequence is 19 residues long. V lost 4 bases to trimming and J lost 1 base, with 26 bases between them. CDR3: CASSPRSYPQGGINYGYTF. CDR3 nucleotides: TGCGCCAGCAGCCCCCGGAGTTACCCACAGGGAGGCATTAACTATGGCTACACCTTC.

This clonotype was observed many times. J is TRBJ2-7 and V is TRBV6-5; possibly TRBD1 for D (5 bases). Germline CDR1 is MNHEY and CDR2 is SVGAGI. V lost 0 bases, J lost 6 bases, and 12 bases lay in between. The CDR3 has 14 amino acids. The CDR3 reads CASSYSPGQGEQYF. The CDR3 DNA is TGTGCCAGCAGTTACTCTCCAGGGCAGGGCGAGCAGTACTTC.

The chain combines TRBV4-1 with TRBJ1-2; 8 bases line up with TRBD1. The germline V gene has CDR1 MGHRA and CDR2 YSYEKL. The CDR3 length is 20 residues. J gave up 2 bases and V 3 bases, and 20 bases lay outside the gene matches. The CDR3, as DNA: TGCGCCAGCAGCCAGTTCGTCACCGGGACAGGAATTCATATCAACTATGGCTACACCTTC. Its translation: CASSQFVTGTGIHINYGYTF.

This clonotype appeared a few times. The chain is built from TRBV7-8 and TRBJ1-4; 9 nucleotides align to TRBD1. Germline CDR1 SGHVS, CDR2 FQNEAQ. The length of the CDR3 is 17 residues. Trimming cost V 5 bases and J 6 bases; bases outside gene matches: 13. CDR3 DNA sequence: TGTGCCAGCAGCCGAACACGACAGGGGGACGTGGATGAAAAACTGTTTTTT. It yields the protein CASSRTRQGDVDEKLFF. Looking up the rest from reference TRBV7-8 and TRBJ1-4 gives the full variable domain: GAGVSQSPRYKVAKRGQDVALRCDPISGHVSLFWYQQALGQGPEFLTYFQNEAQLDKSGLPSDRFFAERPEGSVSTLKIQRTQQEDSAVYLCASSRTRQGDVDEKLFFGSGTQLSVL.

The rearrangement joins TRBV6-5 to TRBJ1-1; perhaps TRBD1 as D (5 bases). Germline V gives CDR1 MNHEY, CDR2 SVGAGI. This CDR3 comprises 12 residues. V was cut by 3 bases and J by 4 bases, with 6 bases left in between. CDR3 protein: CASSYGGTEAFF. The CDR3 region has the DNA TGTGCCAGCAGTTATGGGGGCACTGAAGCTTTCTTT.